The entry that follows covers one T cell receptor (beta chain) sequence. Trimming cost V 6 bases and J 8 bases; bases outside gene matches: 15. CDR1 and CDR2 (germline): SEHNR, FQNEAQ (reference sequence). The CDR3 sequence is 16 residues long. The sample is drawn from a study of PD-L1 blockade in urothelial cancer. Study-level information: Atezolizumab, begun by patients in about 2014, was given at 1,200 mg intravenously every 3 weeks. Chemotherapy regimens numbering 0 to 3 had been given to patients.

Each individual provided 1 to 8 samples (taken pretreatment and on-treatment). Profiled with immunoSEQ multiplex PCR; TCRdb holds only in-frame clones, not every one. This sample yields about 44,000 clones, of which around 80% are seen a single time; under 4% belongs to the top ten. The chain employs TRBV7-9 and TRBJ1-2; 10 bases map to TRBD1. The clonotype was recovered from a man between 65 and 79 years old with urothelial cancer. Sequencing used PBMCs, obtained around atezolizumab (anti-PD-L1) treatment. The CDR3 loop is CASSYQKGQGTRGYTF. The CDR3 DNA sequence: TGTGCCAGCAGTTACCAAAAGGGACAGGGGACGAGGGGCTACACCTTC.